This T cell receptor (beta chain) was documented in a study of T cell responses to AZD1222 COVID-19 vaccine. The method was immunoSEQ multiplex PCR; TCRdb's version includes in-frame clones alone and lacks a portion of them. Among 50,000 to 70,000 clones listed, 89% were seen once. Germline CDR1 MGHDK, CDR2 SYGVNS. V lost 6 bases and J 1 base, leaving 6 bases between the germline ends. This CDR3 comprises 12 residues. Sequenced here: peripheral blood, sampled 28 days after the second AZD1222 dose. This chain links TRBV25-1 with TRBJ1-1; D ambiguous. This clonotype was obtained from an adult who received the AZD1222 COVID-19 vaccine. In DNA, the CDR3 is TGTGCCAGCAGGTACAGGAACACTGAAGCTTTCTTT. Protein sequence: CASRYRNTEAFF.